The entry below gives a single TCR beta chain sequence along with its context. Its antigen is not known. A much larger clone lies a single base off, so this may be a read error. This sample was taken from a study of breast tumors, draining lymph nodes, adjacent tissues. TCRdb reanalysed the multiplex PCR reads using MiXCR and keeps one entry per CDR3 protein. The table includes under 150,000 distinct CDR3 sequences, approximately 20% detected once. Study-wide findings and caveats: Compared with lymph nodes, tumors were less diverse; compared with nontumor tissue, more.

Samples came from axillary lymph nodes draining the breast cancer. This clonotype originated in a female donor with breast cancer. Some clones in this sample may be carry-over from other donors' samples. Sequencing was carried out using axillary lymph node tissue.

CDR3 nucleotide sequence: TGTGCCAGCAGTGCAGGTTTCTCAGGTGCCTCTTACGAGCAGTACTTC. Its translation: CASSAGFSGASYEQYF. The genes are TRBV2 and TRBJ2-7; D uncertain. V was pared by 4 bases and J by 4 bases, with 20 bases between. CDR3 size: 16 residues. Germline V gene data show CDR1 as SNHLY and CDR2 as FYNNEI.